Below, 22 T cell receptor beta chains from the same sample are listed, as sequenced in a study of CD8+CD57+ T cells in acquired aplastic anemia. Individuals selected for sequencing had exhibited CD8+CD57+ cell expansion on flow cytometry. CDR3 and TCR beta VDJ profiling relied on a genomic DNA template. A single record per CDR3 protein comes from TCRdb applying MiXCR to the reads. The sample holds around 220,000 distinct CDR3 sequences, over 40% seen once. Sequencing was carried out using sorted CD4+, CD8+, or CD8+CD57+ T cells (not recorded which) from PBMCs. The receptors shown here come from a human donor with aplastic anemia.

The V and J genes are TRBV6-1 and TRBJ1-6; no definite D call. The CDR3 totals 14 residues. CDR1 and CDR2 (germline): MNHNS, SASEGT. Trimming took off 10 bases at V and 0 bases at J, with 10 bases between the two ends. CDR3 nucleotides: TGTGCCATATTCGTCGGCTCCTATAATTCACCCCTCCACTTT. It is translated as CAIFVGSYNSPLHF.

This clonotype was counted a single time. A much more abundant neighbour one base away suggests this may be a read error. V usage is TRBV5-1 and J usage is TRBJ1-4, with D perhaps TRBD1 (6 bases). This CDR3 spans 16 amino acids. CDR1 and CDR2 (germline): SGHRS, YFSETQ. V lost 6 bases and J lost 7, with 22 bases in between. This CDR3 reads CASMDEFQGSGEKLFF. The CDR3 DNA is TGCGCCAGCATGGACGAGTTTCAGGGGTCGGGTGAAAAACTGTTTTTT.

The table lists this clonotype with many counts. The chain combines TRBV10-3 with TRBJ1-1, with D perhaps matching TRBD1 (6 bases). V lost 6 bases and J lost 1, with 18 bases in between. Germline assignment: CDR1 ENHRY and CDR2 SYGVKD. The CDR3 runs to 16 residues. The CDR3 loop reads CAIRSTSPTGNTEAFF. Here the CDR3 DNA reads TGTGCCATCAGATCAACTTCGCCGACAGGGAACACTGAAGCTTTCTTT.

This chain links TRBV20-1 with TRBJ2-3; TRBD2 matches 14 bases. The V gene end was trimmed by 4 bases and the J gene end by 5 bases; junction bases not matched to a gene: 8. CDR3 size: 16 residues. Per germline, CDR1 DFQATT and CDR2 SNEGSKA (reference sequence). The CDR3 sequence: CSATPGLAGVGDTQYF. CDR3 coding DNA: TGCAGTGCTACCCCGGGACTAGCGGGAGTGGGAGATACGCAGTATTTT.

Ten or more counts support this clonotype. This chain joins TRBV5-8 and TRBJ1-3; tentative D call: TRBD1 (6 bases). CDR1 and CDR2 (germline): SGHTS, YDEGEE. The CDR3 covers 15 residues. V dropped 4 bases and J dropped 3 bases, with 14 bases sitting between them. The CDR3 coding sequence is TGTGCCAGCAGCCCGCGTACAGGGTTTGGAAACACCATATATTTT. It translates to CASSPRTGFGNTIYF. Using reference TRBV5-8 and TRBJ1-3 for the parts outside the CDR3, the full variable domain is EAGVTQSPTHLIKTRGQQATLRCSPISGHTSVYWYQQALGLGLQFLLWYDEGEERNRGNFPPRFSGRQFPNYSSELNVNALELEDSALYLCASSPRTGFGNTIYFGEGSWLTVV.

V gene TRBV19 combines with J gene TRBJ2-3; D may match TRBD1 or TRBD2 (5 bases each). From germline, CDR1 is LNHDA and CDR2 SQIVND (reference sequence). With 3 bases removed from V and 1 base from J, the gap between germline ends came to 11 bases. This CDR3 has 15 residues. CDR3 protein: CASSIGAAGTDTQYF. CDR3 sequence (DNA): TGTGCCAGTAGTATCGGGGCAGCCGGCACAGATACGCAGTATTTT.

This clonotype was counted between two and nine times. V and J are TRBV7-8 and TRBJ1-1; tentative D call: TRBD1 (6 bases). Trimming removed 1 base from V and 3 bases from J, with 15 bases in between. The CDR3 spans 16 residues. Germline V gene data show CDR1 as SGHVS and CDR2 as FQNEAQ. For the CDR3, the DNA is TGTGCCAGCAGCTTAGGGGTTTGGTGGGGGCACACTGAAGCTTTCTTT. This gives the protein CASSLGVWWGHTEAFF.

This clonotype was detected a few times. A junction boundary mismatches the germline segment, possibly from a read error. This chain uses TRBV20-1 with TRBJ1-2; tentatively, D is TRBD1 (6 bases). Germline V gives CDR1 DFQATT, CDR2 SNEGSKA (reference sequence). This CDR3 region has 10 residues. In DNA, the CDR3 is TGCAGTGCTTCGACAGGCGGTCTTTCCTTC. Its translation is CSASTGGLSF.

This clonotype was counted a few times. The gene calls are TRBV10-3 and TRBJ2-7; TRBD1 is a possible D gene (5 bases). V shed 2 bases and J shed 0 bases, with 8 bases lying between them. CDR1 ENHRY and CDR2 SYGVKD come from the germline V gene. There are 14 residues in the CDR3. The CDR3: CAISERGSSYEQYF. The DNA for the CDR3 is TGTGCCATCAGTGAGAGGGGTTCCTCCTACGAGCAGTACTTC.

The V call is TRBV11-2, the J call TRBJ1-1, with 8 bases identical to TRBD1. The V gene end was trimmed by 5 bases and the J gene end by 1 base; junction bases not matched to a gene: 6. CDR3 length: 15 residues. Germline V gene data show CDR1 as SGHAT and CDR2 as FQNNGV. This chain's CDR3 is CASSPDREGNTEAFF. CDR3 nucleotides: TGTGCCAGCAGCCCGGACAGGGAAGGGAACACTGAAGCTTTCTTT.

This clonotype was seen ten or more times. The chain is built from TRBV20-1 and TRBJ1-2, with a tentative D call TRBD1 (6 bases). Trimming pared 0 bases from V and 3 bases from J, leaving 11 bases between. The length of the CDR3 is 14 residues. The V gene's germline CDR1 is DFQATT and CDR2 SNEGSKA (reference sequence). The CDR3 bases are TGCAGTGCTAGAGATGGACAGCTCCACTATGGCTACACCTTC. Protein: CSARDGQLHYGYTF.

This clonotype was recorded at least ten times. This chain joins TRBV2 and TRBJ2-1, with D unclear. With 4 bases removed from V and 5 bases from J, the gap between germline ends came to 9 bases. The CDR3 spans 13 residues. Germline CDR1 and CDR2: SNHLY and FYNNEI. DNA for the CDR3: TGTGCCAGCAGTGGCCAAAGGGACAATGAGCAGTTCTTC. Translating gives CASSGQRDNEQFF.

This clonotype was counted many times. This sequence joins TRBV2 and TRBJ1-5; a weak D match, TRBD1 (6 bases). The length of the CDR3 is 17 residues. CDR1 SNHLY and CDR2 FYNNEI come from the germline V gene. Trimming removed 1 base from V and 0 bases from J, with 13 bases in between. DNA of the CDR3: TGTGCCAGCAGTGAAGAGAGGGGGGACTATAGCAATCAGCCCCAGCATTTT. It codes for CASSEERGDYSNQPQHF. Using reference TRBV2 and TRBJ1-5 for the parts outside the CDR3, the full variable domain is EPEVTQTPSHQVTQMGQEVILRCVPISNHLYFYWYRQILGQKVEFLVSFYNNEISEKSEIFDDQFSVERPDGSNFTLKIRSTKLEDSAMYFCASSEERGDYSNQPQHFGDGTRLSIL.

The chain uses TRBV2 and TRBJ2-1; D unresolved. The V end lost 7 bases, the J end lost 3 bases, and 7 bases lay between the germline ends. This CDR3 region has 12 residues. Germline loops: CDR1 SNHLY, CDR2 FYNNEI. The CDR3: CASNGDYNEQFF. The CDR3 coding sequence is TGTGCCAGCAATGGGGACTACAATGAGCAGTTCTTC.

This clonotype was counted ten times or more. This chain connects TRBV6-1 to TRBJ1-4, with D possibly TRBD1 on 6 matching bases. Germline-derived CDR1 and CDR2 are MNHNS and SASEGT. The CDR3 has 13 amino acids. The V end lost 10 bases, the J end lost 6 bases, and 15 bases lay between the germline ends. Here the CDR3 DNA reads TGTGCCACCCAGAAAAGGACAGATGAAAAACTGTTTTTT. The encoded protein is CATQKRTDEKLFF.

The table lists this clonotype with a few counts. J is TRBJ2-1 and V is TRBV7-8; D unresolved. The CDR3 length is 13 residues. Germline V gene sequence: CDR1 SGHVS, CDR2 FQNEAQ. V was cut by 4 bases and J by 14 bases, with 18 bases left in between. In nucleotides, the CDR3 is TGTGCCAGCAGCTACTCATTAGATCGAACCAAGTTCTTC. Translated, it gives CASSYSLDRTKFF.

The chain links TRBV27 to TRBJ1-1; D uncertain. Trimming cost V 3 bases and J 7 bases, with 9 bases left between them. Germline V gives CDR1 MNHEY, CDR2 SMNVEV (reference sequence). The CDR3 extends over 12 amino acids. The DNA for the CDR3 is TGTGCCAGCAGTTTTCCTCGGGGTGAAGCTTTCTTT. Protein product: CASSFPRGEAFF.

In its sample, this clonotype was seen many times. This rearrangement joins TRBV2 to TRBJ1-2; D unresolved. Trimming took off 7 bases at V and 7 bases at J, with 13 bases between the two ends. Germline values: CDR1 SNHLY, CDR2 FYNNEI. This CDR3 region has 12 residues. CDR3 in amino acids: CASNPMWSGYTF. The CDR3 nucleotides read TGTGCCAGCAACCCGATGTGGAGTGGCTACACCTTC.

On this clonotype: This clone may be a read error of a much larger clone one base away. V gene TRBV12-3 or TRBV12-4 combines with J gene TRBJ2-1; D not certain. CDR3 length: 13 residues. CDR3 sequence reads: CASTGSSYDEQFF. The CDR3 DNA reads as TGTGCCAGCACGGGTAGCTCCTACGATGAGCAGTTCTTC.

This clonotype was counted many times. The DNA of the CDR3 is TGTGCCAGCAGTCTAGCTAGCGCTGAGACCCAGTACTTC. Its translation: CASSLASAETQYF. V gene TRBV7-9 combines with J gene TRBJ2-5; D possibly corresponds to TRBD2 (6 bases). Trimming removed 6 bases from V and 5 bases from J, with 13 bases in between. The CDR3 has 13 residues. Germline V CDR1 and CDR2: SEHNR, FQNEAQ (reference sequence).

This chain connects TRBV19 to TRBJ2-7; no reliable D call. The V gene lost 3 bases and the J gene lost 4 bases, with 10 bases spanning the gap. Germline CDR1 reads LNHDA; CDR2 reads SQIVND (reference sequence). This CDR3 has 13 residues. Written as DNA, the CDR3 is TGTGCCAGTAGTATCGTCCACCGATACGAGCAGTACTTC. This sequence encodes CASSIVHRYEQYF.

The V and J genes are TRBV7-9 and TRBJ1-4; no definite D call. CDR1 SEHNR and CDR2 FQNEAQ come from the germline V gene (reference sequence). The CDR3 runs to 15 residues. Trimming cost V 5 bases and J 6 bases, with 16 bases left between them. The CDR3 here is CASSPSGRKDEKLFF. Written as DNA, the CDR3 is TGTGCCAGCAGCCCCAGCGGACGGAAAGATGAAAAACTGTTTTTT.